The clone carrying this TCR beta chain was observed a few times. The CDR3 totals 17 residues. Between the trimmed V and J ends, which lost 3 bases and 0 bases, there was a span of 14 bases. This record comes from a study of CD8 T cells in ankylosing spondylitis. One entry per CDR3 protein, called by TCRdb with MiXCR from the 5' RACE reads. The sample holds 350,000 to 400,000 distinct CDR3 sequences, approximately 22% seen once. Material for sequencing was blood, either unsorted or a sorted T cell fraction (not recorded which). This chain links TRBV12-3 or TRBV12-4 with TRBJ2-2, with D hard to call. This clonotype was sampled from a male donor with ankylosing spondylitis or in good health (not recorded which). CDR3 DNA: TGTGCCAGCAGTTTCCCCTCAAGACGGTCGAACACCGGGGAGCTGTTTTTT. Its protein is CASSFPSRRSNTGELFF.